Shown below are 8 T cell receptor beta chains from a single sample sequenced in a study of blood T cell repertoires in COVID-19. The protocol was immunoSEQ multiplex PCR, while the TCRdb copy is restricted to in-frame clones and leaves out a portion. This table has under 200,000 clones, approximately 91% appearing once. Source material: PBMCs or T cells enriched from blood (not recorded which). These TCRs come from a woman in her late teens or twenties who had recovered from COVID-19.

The chain uses TRBV28 and TRBJ2-1; D unclear. The CDR3 spans 13 residues. V lost 2 bases and J lost 6, with 8 bases in between. Looked up from germline, CDR1 is MDHEN and CDR2 is SYDVKM. DNA of the CDR3: TGTGCCAGCAGTTTAGAGGTACTCAATGAGCAGTTCTTC. Protein product: CASSLEVLNEQFF.

V is TRBV6-6 and J is TRBJ2-2; 7 positions match TRBD2. Unmatched junction bases numbered 3, after V lost 4 bases and J lost 1 base. CDR3 size: 15 residues. Germline CDR1 and CDR2: MNHNY and SVGAGI (reference sequence). CDR3 region: CASSSSGGNTGELFF. The CDR3 DNA reads TGTGCCAGCAGTTCGTCGGGAGGGAACACCGGGGAGCTGTTTTTT.

J is TRBJ2-2 and V is TRBV5-1; TRBD2 agrees at 12 bases. Germline trimming cut 4 bases from V and 3 bases from J; bases unmatched to any gene: 7. Per the germline V gene, CDR1 is SGHRS and CDR2 is YFSETQ. This CDR3 spans 17 amino acids. The CDR3 loop reads CASSPFGLAGHTGELFF. DNA for the CDR3: TGCGCCAGCAGCCCCTTCGGACTAGCGGGACACACCGGGGAGCTGTTTTTT.

This rearrangement joins TRBV28 to TRBJ2-7; 8 bases are shared with TRBD1. The CDR3 loop spans 15 amino acids. V was pared by 5 bases and J by 0 bases, with 6 bases of the junction left unmatched. The germline gives CDR1 MDHEN, CDR2 SYDVKM. The CDR3 is CASSKGQAPSYEQYF. CDR3 coding DNA: TGTGCCAGCAGTAAGGGACAGGCGCCCTCCTACGAGCAGTACTTC.

The rearrangement joins TRBV4-2 to TRBJ2-7, with 11 bases identical to TRBD1. The CDR3 runs 18 residues. V lost 1 base and J lost 5; bases outside the gene matches: 13. Germline CDR1 and CDR2: LGHNA and YNFKEQ. CDR3 sequence (DNA): TGTGCCAGCAGCCAAGGGACAGGGGGCAGCGTATCTGTCAACGAGCAGTACTTC. Translated, it gives CASSQGTGGSVSVNEQYF.

As DNA, the CDR3 is TGTGCCAGCAGCCCCCCAGGGACAGGCAGATATGGCTACACCTTC. Translation gives CASSPPGTGRYGYTF. The rearrangement links TRBV6-6 to TRBJ1-2, with 8 bases lining up with TRBD1. With 6 bases clipped from V and 5 bases from J, the junction kept 11 bases outside the gene matches. The CDR3 length is 15 residues. Germline-derived CDR1 and CDR2 are MNHNY and SVGAGI (reference sequence).

The V call is TRBV12-5, the J call TRBJ2-2, with TRBD2 matching over 7 bases. CDR3 size: 21 residues. V was clipped by 2 bases and J by 1 base; unmatched bases: 19. Germline values: CDR1 LGHNT, CDR2 FRNRAP. The DNA of the CDR3 is TGTGCTAGTGGTTTGTCCCCACCCCTATGGTTGGGGGAGGGGAACACCGGGGAGCTGTTTTTT. This encodes CASGLSPPLWLGEGNTGELFF.

V is TRBV4-3 and J is TRBJ1-1, with D possibly being TRBD1 (6 bases). With 0 bases removed from V and 5 bases from J, the gap between germline ends came to 13 bases. This CDR3 comprises 15 residues. Germline assignment: CDR1 LGHNA and CDR2 YSLEER. The chain's CDR3 is CASSQEWLQGTEAFF. As DNA, the CDR3 is TGCGCCAGCAGCCAAGAGTGGCTCCAGGGGACTGAAGCTTTCTTT.